This is a list of T cell receptor beta chains from one sample in a study of cytomegalovirus exposure and HLA in healthy donors. Repertoires were generated with immunoSEQ multiplex PCR, while TCRdb's copy carries only in-frame clones and drops some. The sample shows almost 75,000 clones, about 82% of them seen only once. Sequenced sample: PBMCs. Receptors originate from a man aged 30-40 years in good health and CMV-seronegative. Each CDR3 is given with its conserved first and last residue.

cdr3_aa: CASSLDRDNYGYTF
j_call: TRBJ1-2
v_call: TRBV5-5

cdr3_aa: CASSLTRRGNIQYF
j_call: TRBJ2-4
v_call: TRBV7-9

cdr3_aa: CASRISSGGAGELFF
j_call: TRBJ2-2
v_call: TRBV28

cdr3_aa: CASSEDGRVTQYF
j_call: TRBJ2-3
v_call: TRBV6-1

cdr3_aa: CASSLELLPDTEAFF
j_call: TRBJ1-1
v_call: TRBV7-9

cdr3_aa: CASRERGPSGELFF
j_call: TRBJ2-2
v_call: TRBV4-3

cdr3_aa: CASSGLTRSWTGANVLTF
j_call: TRBJ2-6
v_call: TRBV9

cdr3_aa: CASSYNLGDTEAFF
j_call: TRBJ1-1
v_call: TRBV7-3

cdr3_aa: CASTEVGTSRGTDTQYF
j_call: TRBJ2-3
v_call: TRBV2

cdr3_aa: CATTQIAGEGNEQFF
j_call: TRBJ2-1
v_call: TRBV6-4

cdr3_aa: CASSTRTSGSRETQYF
j_call: TRBJ2-5
v_call: TRBV28

cdr3_aa: CAISESGQGVRRTQYF
j_call: TRBJ2-5
v_call: TRBV10-3

cdr3_aa: CASSLDVEAGANVLTF
j_call: TRBJ2-6
v_call: TRBV7-9

cdr3_aa: CASSFRGSGDTEAFF
j_call: TRBJ1-1
v_call: TRBV5-1

cdr3_aa: CASSPGQGLYTF
j_call: TRBJ1-2
v_call: TRBV4-1

cdr3_aa: CASTPKIGEAEAFF
j_call: TRBJ1-1
v_call: TRBV4-1

cdr3_aa: CASSFAQGRNGYTF
j_call: TRBJ1-2
v_call: TRBV7-9

cdr3_aa: CASSLAPRENTEAFF
j_call: TRBJ1-1
v_call: TRBV7-9

cdr3_aa: CASSLLGTISYEQYF
j_call: TRBJ2-7
v_call: TRBV5-1

cdr3_aa: CASSPGYNYGYTF
j_call: TRBJ1-2
v_call: TRBV6-4

cdr3_aa: CASSIYGSNQPQHF
j_call: TRBJ1-5
v_call: TRBV19

cdr3_aa: CASSRDPGQGGNTIYF
j_call: TRBJ1-3
v_call: TRBV5-1

cdr3_aa: CASSLMGLVRDEQFF
j_call: TRBJ2-1
v_call: TRBV7-9

cdr3_aa: CASRPREAGVNEQFF
j_call: TRBJ2-1
v_call: TRBV19

cdr3_aa: CASSVGGQGDNEQFF
j_call: TRBJ2-1
v_call: TRBV9

cdr3_aa: CATKVGTGGTEAFF
j_call: TRBJ1-1
v_call: TRBV4-1

cdr3_aa: CASSVVSGMGFGANVLTF
j_call: TRBJ2-6
v_call: TRBV9